These T cell receptor beta chains were read from a single sample in a study of T cells in Graves' hyperthyroidism and ophthalmopathy. Each CDR3 protein gets one entry after TCRdb re-called the multiplex PCR reads with MiXCR. The repertoire has fewer than 650,000 distinct CDR3 sequences, 14% to 15% of them found once; the top ten carry about 4.5%. The sequencing input was blood. The source of these receptors is a woman aged 35 to 49 with Graves' ophthalmopathy. The CDR3 runs from the conserved cysteine through the conserved F or W. D genes are given only for firm matches. Expanded clones get a size class; other rows say once, few or many, or leave the size out.

abundance: many; d_gene: TRBD1; j_gene: TRBJ1-5; v_gene: TRBV5-5; CDR3nt: TGTGCCAGCAGCTTGGTGAGGCAGGGGGGCATTAATAGCAATCAGCCCCAGCATTTT; CDR3aa: CASSLVRQGGINSNQPQHF
abundance: many; d_gene: TRBD2; j_gene: TRBJ2-7; v_gene: TRBV28; CDR3nt: TGTGCCAGCAGACGTAGCGGGAGGCGTTACGAGCAGTACTTC; CDR3aa: CASRRSGRRYEQYF
abundance: many; d_gene: -; j_gene: TRBJ1-5; v_gene: TRBV28; CDR3nt: TGTGCCAGCAGTTTGGGAAACCCTAATCAGCCCCAGCATTTT; CDR3aa: CASSLGNPNQPQHF
abundance: few; d_gene: -; j_gene: TRBJ1-5; v_gene: TRBV27; CDR3nt: TGTGCCAGCAGTTTATACAGCAGTCAGCCCCAGCATTTT; CDR3aa: CASSLYSSQPQHF
abundance: many; d_gene: -; j_gene: TRBJ2-7; v_gene: TRBV27; CDR3nt: TGTGCCAGCAGTTTACGACTAGAGGGCGAGCAGTACTTC; CDR3aa: CASSLRLEGEQYF
abundance: -; d_gene: -; j_gene: TRBJ1-2; v_gene: TRBV10-3; CDR3nt: TGTGCCATCAGTGAGCCAACAGGTGACTATGGCTACACCTTC; CDR3aa: CAISEPTGDYGYTF
abundance: many; d_gene: TRBD1; j_gene: TRBJ1-1; v_gene: TRBV11-2; CDR3nt: TGTGCCAGCACCAAACCCGCCCAGGGGGACACTGAAGCTTTCTTT; CDR3aa: CASTKPAQGDTEAFF
abundance: -; d_gene: -; j_gene: TRBJ2-3; v_gene: TRBV4-1; CDR3nt: TGCGCCAGCAGCAAGGGGAGCGGACCGACTAGCACAGATACGCAGTATTTT; CDR3aa: CASSKGSGPTSTDTQYF
abundance: many; d_gene: -; j_gene: TRBJ1-2; v_gene: TRBV6-1; CDR3nt: TGTGCCAGCAGTGAAAGGGGAGGGCCCTATGGCTACACCTTC; CDR3aa: CASSERGGPYGYTF
abundance: few; d_gene: -; j_gene: TRBJ1-2; v_gene: TRBV4-2; CDR3nt: TGTGCCAGCAGCCAAGAAGGAGCAGGGGATACAATCTATGGCTACACCTTC; CDR3aa: CASSQEGAGDTIYGYTF
abundance: -; d_gene: TRBD2; j_gene: TRBJ2-5; v_gene: TRBV20-1; CDR3nt: TGCGGTGCTAGGACTAGCGGGCAAGAGATCCAGTACTTC; CDR3aa: CGARTSGQEIQYF
abundance: many; d_gene: -; j_gene: TRBJ2-2; v_gene: TRBV12-3/TRBV12-4; CDR3nt: TGTGCCAGCAGTCCGGGACTCGTAGGCACCGGGGAGCTGTTTTTT; CDR3aa: CASSPGLVGTGELFF
abundance: -; d_gene: TRBD1; j_gene: TRBJ2-7; v_gene: TRBV28; CDR3nt: TGTGCCAGCAGTTCCCCGGCTAACAGGGGGACCTACGAGCAGTACTTC; CDR3aa: CASSSPANRGTYEQYF
abundance: few; d_gene: -; j_gene: TRBJ1-6; v_gene: TRBV19; CDR3nt: TGTGCCAGTAGTGCCTCTAGTTCACCCCTCCACTTT; CDR3aa: CASSASSSPLHF
abundance: few; d_gene: -; j_gene: TRBJ1-6; v_gene: TRBV18; CDR3nt: TGTGCCAGCTCCGCCGCCGGGAGCCTGAATTCACCCCTCCACTTT; CDR3aa: CASSAAGSLNSPLHF
abundance: many; d_gene: -; j_gene: TRBJ1-2; v_gene: TRBV7-2; CDR3nt: TGTGCCAGCAGCTTAGGGGACCTAGGCTATGGCTACACCTTC; CDR3aa: CASSLGDLGYGYTF
abundance: many; d_gene: -; j_gene: TRBJ2-7; v_gene: TRBV7-6; CDR3nt: TGTGCCAGCAGCGTCGACCTCTACGAGCAGTACTTC; CDR3aa: CASSVDLYEQYF
abundance: many; d_gene: -; j_gene: TRBJ1-1; v_gene: TRBV12-3/TRBV12-4; CDR3nt: TGTGCCAGCAGTTTAGCGCGGGGGGGTGAAGCTTTCTTT; CDR3aa: CASSLARGGEAFF
abundance: many; d_gene: -; j_gene: TRBJ1-2; v_gene: TRBV27; CDR3nt: TGTGCCAGCAGCTCCCTGACAGGCCAGGCCACGTATGGCTACACCTTC; CDR3aa: CASSSLTGQATYGYTF
abundance: many; d_gene: -; j_gene: TRBJ1-2; v_gene: TRBV5-1; CDR3nt: TGCGCCAGCAGCGTCGATCCATCAGGCGGCGGCTACACCTTC; CDR3aa: CASSVDPSGGGYTF